Presented here are 9 T cell receptor beta chains from one specimen sequenced in a study of T cell responses to AZD1222 COVID-19 vaccine. Data came from immunoSEQ multiplex PCR; TCRdb stores just in-frame clones and leaves some out. The sample consists of 110,000 or so clones, 87% of them appearing once. Material: peripheral blood, obtained on day 0 of AZD1222 vaccination. The origin of the receptors is an adult in good health.

This clone was seen a single time. The rearrangement uses TRBV23-1 and TRBJ1-6; TRBD1 matches at 7 bases. TRBV23-1 is marked as an open reading frame, function uncertain. The CDR3 loop spans 16 amino acids. J lost 2 bases, V lost 3 bases, and 4 bases had no gene match. CDR3 amino acids: CASSHRDRAYNSPLHF. CDR3 nucleotide sequence: TGCGCCAGCAGTCACCGGGACAGAGCCTATAATTCACCCCTCCACTTT.

The rearrangement joins TRBV5-1 to TRBJ1-1; no clear D gene. CDR1 is SGHRS, CDR2 YFSETQ, per germline. This CDR3 has 13 residues. V shed 1 base and J shed 5 bases, with 9 bases lying between them. The CDR3 spells CASSLNEKTEAFF. In DNA form, the CDR3 reads TGCGCCAGCAGCTTGAACGAGAAAACTGAAGCTTTCTTT.

The J gene is TRBJ2-1, the V gene TRBV5-1, with D unclear. This CDR3 is built from 16 residues. Trimming removed 4 bases from V and 0 bases from J, with 14 bases in between. Germline-derived CDR1 and CDR2 are SGHRS and YFSETQ. The CDR3 nucleotides read TGCGCCAGCAGCCCACCGAAGGGAAACTCCTACAATGAGCAGTTCTTC. It encodes CASSPPKGNSYNEQFF.

V usage is TRBV27 and J usage is TRBJ2-5; 10 positions agree with TRBD2. J gave up 5 bases and V 8 bases, and 5 bases lay outside the gene matches. Germline V CDR1 and CDR2: MNHEY, SMNVEV (reference sequence). The CDR3 loop spans 13 amino acids. In DNA, the CDR3 is TGTGCCAGCCAGCGGGAGGGGGACGAGACCCAGTACTTC. Its protein is CASQREGDETQYF.

The gene calls are TRBV4-2 and TRBJ2-7; 7 bases are shared with TRBD2. CDR3 size: 17 residues. The germline V gene has CDR1 LGHNA and CDR2 YNFKEQ. The junction had 9 bases not matched to a gene; V was cut back by 1 base and J by 0 bases. The DNA of the CDR3 is TGTGCCAGCAGCCAAGCGGGGACCGGCGGGAGCTCCTACGAGCAGTACTTC. It encodes CASSQAGTGGSSYEQYF.

The chain couples TRBV3-1 (or the pseudogene TRBV3-2) to TRBJ2-7, with a possible D match to TRBD2 (5 bases). Per germline, CDR1 LGHDT and CDR2 YNNKEL (reference sequence). The CDR3 sequence is 15 residues long. The germline V and J ends were trimmed by 4 bases and 8 bases, with 21 bases remaining between them. The DNA of the CDR3 is TGTGCCAGCAGCCCGTGGGGAGACGGGATGGTGCAGCAGTACTTC. Translated: CASSPWGDGMVQQYF.

The chain recombines TRBV19 with TRBJ1-2; a weak D match, TRBD1 (6 bases). There are 14 residues in the CDR3. The germline V and J ends were trimmed by 3 bases and 9 bases, with 17 bases remaining between them. Germline V CDR1 and CDR2: LNHDA, SQIVND (reference sequence). DNA of the CDR3: TGTGCCAGTAGTATCCCAGGGGTCCAGGGGAGCTACACCTTC. Translation gives CASSIPGVQGSYTF.

V and J are TRBV10-3 and TRBJ2-3, with 10 nucleotides matching TRBD1. V shed 2 bases and J 8 bases; nucleotides not matched to a gene: 7. Germline loops: CDR1 ENHRY, CDR2 SYGVKD. The CDR3 loop spans 15 amino acids. For the CDR3, the DNA is TGTGCCATCAGTGAGCCAACCGGACAGGGGGGTACGCAGTATTTT. Protein sequence: CAISEPTGQGGTQYF.

The J gene is TRBJ2-1, the V gene TRBV11-3, with TRBD2 as a possible D gene (5 bases). V dropped 0 bases and J dropped 0 bases, with 6 bases sitting between them. This CDR3 comprises 15 residues. CDR1 is SGHNT, CDR2 YENEEA, per germline. The CDR3 loop reads CASSLDRGSYNEQFF. The CDR3 nucleotides read TGTGCCAGCAGCTTAGACCGGGGCTCCTACAATGAGCAGTTCTTC.